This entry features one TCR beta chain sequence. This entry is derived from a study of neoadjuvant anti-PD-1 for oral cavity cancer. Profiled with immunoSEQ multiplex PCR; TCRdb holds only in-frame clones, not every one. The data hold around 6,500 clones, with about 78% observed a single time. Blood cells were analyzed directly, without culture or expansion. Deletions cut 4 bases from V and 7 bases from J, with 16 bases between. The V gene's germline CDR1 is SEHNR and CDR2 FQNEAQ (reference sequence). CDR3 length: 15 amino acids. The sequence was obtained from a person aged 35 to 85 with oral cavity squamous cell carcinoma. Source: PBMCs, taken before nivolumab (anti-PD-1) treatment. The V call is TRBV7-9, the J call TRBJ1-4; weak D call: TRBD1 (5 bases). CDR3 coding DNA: TGTGCCAGCAGCTCCCTCGAGGGGTTGACTGAAAAACTGTTTTTT. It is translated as CASSSLEGLTEKLFF.